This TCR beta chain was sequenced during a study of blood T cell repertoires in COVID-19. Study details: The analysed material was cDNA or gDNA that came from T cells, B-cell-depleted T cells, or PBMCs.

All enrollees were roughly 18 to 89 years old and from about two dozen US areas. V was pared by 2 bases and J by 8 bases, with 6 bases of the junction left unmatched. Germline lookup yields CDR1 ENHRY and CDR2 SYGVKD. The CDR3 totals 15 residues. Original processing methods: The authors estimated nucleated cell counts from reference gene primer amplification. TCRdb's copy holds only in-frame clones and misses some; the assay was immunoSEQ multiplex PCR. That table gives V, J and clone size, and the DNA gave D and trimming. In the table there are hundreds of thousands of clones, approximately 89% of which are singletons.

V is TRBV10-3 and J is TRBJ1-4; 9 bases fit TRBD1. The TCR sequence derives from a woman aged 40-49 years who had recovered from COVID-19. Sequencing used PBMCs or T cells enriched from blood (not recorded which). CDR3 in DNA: TGTGCCATCAGTGAGAGTAGCACAGGGGGCGAAAAACTGTTTTTT. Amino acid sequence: CAISESSTGGEKLFF.